This T cell receptor (beta chain) was sequenced for a study of blood T cells in healthy people across ages. In the study overall: Per two T cells, template switching captured roughly one barcoded beta molecule.

The use of a sample-barcoded 5' primer and a J-beta primer mix characterized a second PCR of roughly 6 to 11 cycles. TCRdb processed the 5' RACE reads anew with MiXCR; each CDR3 protein has one entry. Of around 990,000 distinct CDR3 sequences in the sample, more than 30% are singletons; the top ten hold less than 15%. J gave up 6 bases and V 1 base, and 5 bases lay outside the gene matches. Germline CDR1 reads LGHNA; CDR2 reads YNFKEQ. The CDR3 length is 14 residues. Specimen: blood. The clonotype originates from a man between 18 and 35 years old in good health. The rearrangement uses TRBV4-2 and TRBJ2-7, with 8 bases lining up with TRBD1. This chain's CDR3 is CASSQAGGASEQYF. CDR3 sequence (DNA): TGTGCCAGCAGCCAAGCAGGGGGCGCGTCCGAGCAGTACTTC.